The T cell receptor (beta chain) described here comes from a study of blood T cell repertoires in COVID-19. Overall study context: The United States, Italy and Spain were the sources of the acute and convalescent COVID-19 samples. The analysed material was cDNA or gDNA that came from T cells, B-cell-depleted T cells, or PBMCs.

Authors' analysis steps: Estimated nucleated cell counts came from reference gene primer amplification. Here immunoSEQ multiplex PCR was the method, and the copy in TCRdb shows in-frame clones only, minus some. V and J calls and clone size are as listed in that table; D and trimming were resolved from the DNA. Found here are about 15,000 clones, approximately 76% of them singletons; the top ten hold around 32%. This clone showed up just a few times. Germline loops: CDR1 SGHRS, CDR2 YFSETQ. The CDR3 is made up of 14 amino acids. The ends were cut back, 2 bases at V and 6 bases at J, with 15 bases in the middle.

Sequenced: peripheral blood. The chain employs TRBV5-1 and TRBJ2-7, with D perhaps matching TRBD2 (6 bases). The source is a man in his sixties or seventies with active or convalescent COVID-19. CDR3 coding DNA: TGCGCCAGCAGCTTAGGGGCGGGACGAGGCGAGCAGTACTTC. Its translation is CASSLGAGRGEQYF.